The TCR beta chain described here comes from a study of blood T cell repertoires in COVID-19. Whole-study context: Sites across the United States, Italy and Spain contributed samples from acute and convalescent COVID-19. PBMCs, B-cell-depleted T cells, or T cells were the source of the cDNA or gDNA that made up the material.

The trim removed 3 bases at V and 7 bases at J, leaving 5 bases unmatched. This CDR3 contains 15 residues. CDR1 SGHTS and CDR2 YDEGEE come from the germline V gene. In the original processing: Amplified reference gene primers provided the basis for estimating nucleated cell counts. Libraries were prepared by immunoSEQ multiplex PCR; TCRdb keeps only in-frame clonotypes and omits some of them. V, J and clone size derive from that table, while D and trimming were established from the DNA sequence. Among more than 150,000 clones listed, 85% to 90% were seen once. J is TRBJ2-1 and V is TRBV5-8, with 12 nucleotides matching TRBD1. The sequenced material came from peripheral blood. The TCR originated in a man aged 50 to 60 with acute or convalescent COVID-19. CDR3 amino acids: CASSSRGQGANEQFF. The CDR3 DNA follows: TGTGCCAGCAGCTCTCGGGGACAGGGGGCGAATGAGCAGTTCTTC.